The rows below give T cell receptor beta chains drawn from one sample of a study of blood T cell repertoires in COVID-19. The assay was immunoSEQ multiplex PCR, and TCRdb's table has in-frame clones only and misses some. The repertoire holds roughly 260,000 clones, with 80% to 95% as singletons. The sequenced sample consisted of PBMCs or T cells enriched from blood (not recorded which). These receptors originate from a woman between 18 and 29 years old who had recovered from COVID-19. Each CDR3 is given with its conserved first and last residue. Size values are once, few and many counts, or a class for expanded clones, and some rows have none.

TRBV12-5 NA CASGSSGTGNSGANVLTF
TRBV2 NA CASKQDSYEQYF
TRBV27 NA CASSQAGAKSYEQYF
TRBV15 NA CATSRDTYGYTF
TRBV7-8 NA CASSSPSDRGKVPNYGYTF
TRBV28 NA CASYTPNYGYTF
TRBV28 NA CASSLLPGQGINTEAFF
TRBV29-1 once CSVSQGVMNTEAFF
TRBV5-1 NA CASSEGQLHSPLHF
TRBV19 NA CASSSRQGLNGYTF
TRBV9 NA CASSVEYSPNYGYTF
TRBV27 NA CASRAQGRNTEAFF
TRBV7-7 NA CASSLGGSGRAGEQFF
TRBV29-1 NA CSGEDQGAFF
TRBV11-3 NA CASRQEDSEAFF
TRBV7-2 NA CASSRRQGGGELFF
TRBV14 few CASSPLVVNTEAFF
TRBV2 NA CASSETGINTEAFF
TRBV12-3/TRBV12-4 NA CASSPQGYNGYTF
TRBV4-1 NA CASSLRDYSYEQYF
TRBV28 NA CASATTGSNQPQHF
TRBV7-9 NA CASTRSGGLTGGYTF
TRBV11-3 NA CASSLPTGAGYTF
TRBV4-2 NA CASRRSSGGSYNEQFF
TRBV6-5 NA CASRAGTANTEAFF
TRBV7-2 once CASSLVGGSPLHF
TRBV7-8 once CASSLMGQGRLNYGYTF
TRBV3-1/TRBV3-2 NA CASSQEGSGGATYEQYF
TRBV27 NA CASSQMPRTEAFF
TRBV2 NA CASYPGTFSGYTF
TRBV24-1 NA CATRDRGTDTQYF
TRBV4-1 NA CASSQSRLARDFTDTQYF
TRBV18 NA CASSQRQAGGYTF
TRBV5-6 NA CASSPDQAGIAQFF
TRBV7-6 NA CASSLEDRAGGYTF
TRBV9 NA CASFPLNQPQHF
TRBV9 once CASSIGQGTYEQYF
TRBV4-1 NA CASSQDGGQSPTDTQYF
TRBV28 NA CASSLGQMNTEAFF
TRBV6-5 NA CASSRTSGYNEQFF
TRBV10-3 NA CAIKPGSNTGELFF
TRBV28 NA CASSQGRSVMKLFF
TRBV19 NA CASSTGAQDSRNEAFF
TRBV6-5 NA CASSPRETQYF
TRBV10-3 NA CATVDGETSTDTQYF
TRBV11-1 NA CASSGRENTEAFF
TRBV4-2 few CASSQEWYPRDTGELFF
TRBV28 NA CASSWGHSTDTQYF
TRBV4-2 NA CASSHWGLLADHEYEQYF
TRBV5-1 NA CASNKLAGTYNEQFF
TRBV7-2 NA CASSLTSKDTQYF
TRBV5-4 NA CASSLDPGGQETQYF
TRBV7-8 NA CASSQGFSPLHF
TRBV27 NA CASSTRAGGRTGELFF